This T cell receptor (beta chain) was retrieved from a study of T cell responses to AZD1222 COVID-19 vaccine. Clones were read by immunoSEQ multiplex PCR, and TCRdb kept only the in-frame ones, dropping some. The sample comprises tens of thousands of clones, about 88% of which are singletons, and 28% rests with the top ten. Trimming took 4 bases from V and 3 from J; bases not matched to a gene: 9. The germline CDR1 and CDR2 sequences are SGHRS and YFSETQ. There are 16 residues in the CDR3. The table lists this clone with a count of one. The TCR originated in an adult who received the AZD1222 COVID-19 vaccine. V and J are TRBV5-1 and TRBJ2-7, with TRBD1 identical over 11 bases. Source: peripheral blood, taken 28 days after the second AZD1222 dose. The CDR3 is CASSLTSGTGGYEQYF. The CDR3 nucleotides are TGCGCCAGCAGCCTAACCTCCGGGACAGGGGGCTACGAGCAGTACTTC.